These 21 T cell receptor beta chains originate from one sample sequenced in a study of blood T cell repertoires in COVID-19 (TCRdb year 2020). The library was made by the immunoSEQ multiplex PCR assay. This immuneACCESS table, as held by TCRdb, lists in-frame sequences with V and J called but not all clones. Of the missing ones, under half trace to an unresolved V gene in checked studies; the others have no known cause. This sample lists approximately 230,000 clones; around 80% were detected once. The ten biggest clones cover approximately 15% of the sample. Sequencing was performed on PBMCs or T cells enriched from blood (not recorded which). The source is a middle-aged man who had recovered from COVID-19.

The rearrangement joins TRBV27 to TRBJ1-5, with D maybe TRBD1 (6 bases). Germline V lookup: CDR1 MNHEY, CDR2 SMNVEV (reference sequence). V shed 9 bases and J shed 5 bases, with 17 bases lying between them. The CDR3 sequence is 14 residues long. The chain's CDR3 is CASQGRESHQPQHF. CDR3 DNA sequence: TGTGCCAGTCAGGGGAGAGAATCTCATCAGCCCCAGCATTTT.

This chain uses TRBV7-7 with TRBJ2-2; TRBD1 is a possible D gene (6 bases). The ends were cut back, 1 base at V and 0 bases at J, with 9 bases in the middle. The length of the CDR3 is 16 residues. The germline V gene has CDR1 SSHAT and CDR2 FNYEAQ (reference sequence). This chain's CDR3 is CASSLGTAANTGELFF. In nucleotides, the CDR3 is TGTGCCAGCAGCTTAGGGACAGCCGCGAACACCGGGGAGCTGTTTTTT.

This chain joins TRBV5-1 and TRBJ1-1; no firm D call. V lost 4 bases and J lost 1, with 11 bases in between. The CDR3 runs to 14 residues. Germline V lookup: CDR1 SGHRS, CDR2 YFSETQ. CDR3 DNA: TGCGCCAGCAGCCTGAACGGGGAGAACACTGAAGCTTTCTTT. It is translated as CASSLNGENTEAFF.

The chain has TRBV5-4 and TRBJ2-7; possible D gene TRBD1, 7 bases. The V end lost 5 bases, the J end lost 6 bases, and 12 bases lay between the germline ends. The CDR3 length is 12 residues. Germline V gene lookup returns CDR1 SGHNT and CDR2 YYREEE (reference sequence). As DNA, the CDR3 is TGTGCCAGCAGGTATCAGGGGGGCGAGCAGTACTTC. It specifies CASRYQGGEQYF.

The chain employs TRBV5-1 and TRBJ2-1, with 8 bases lining up with TRBD2. The CDR3 extends over 15 amino acids. Trimming at V came to 6 bases and at J to 0 bases, leaving 5 bases not matched to a gene. Germline V gene sequence: CDR1 SGHRS, CDR2 YFSETQ. The CDR3 reads CASTLSGSSYNEQFF. The CDR3 nucleotides are TGCGCCAGCACACTAAGCGGGAGCTCCTACAATGAGCAGTTCTTC.

The chain joins TRBV28 to TRBJ2-1, with 7 bases that match TRBD1. Germline CDR1 is MDHEN and CDR2 is SYDVKM. With V trimmed by 7 bases and J by 4 bases, 7 bases remained unmatched. CDR3 length equals 14 residues. The DNA for the CDR3 is TGTGCCAGCAAGGGGGCCCCCCGGTACAATGAGCAGTTCTTC. It is translated as CASKGAPRYNEQFF. The variable domain in full, with the rest retrieved from reference TRBV28 and TRBJ2-1, is DVKVTQSSRYLVKRTGEKVFLECVQDMDHENMFWYRQDPGLGLRLIYFSYDVKMKEKGDIPEGYSVSREKKERFSLILESASTNQTSMYLCASKGAPRYNEQFFGPGTRLTVL.

The chain joins TRBV7-2 to TRBJ1-5, with a weak D call TRBD1 (6 bases). Trimming removed 1 base at V and 3 bases at J, with 13 bases between. The germline V gene encodes CDR1 SGHTA and CDR2 FQGNSA. The CDR3 has 16 amino acids. CDR3 DNA sequence: TGTGCCAGCAGCTTAGGTCCAGGGGCGTACAATCAGCCCCAGCATTTT. Translated, it gives CASSLGPGAYNQPQHF.

The rearrangement uses TRBV30 and TRBJ2-7, with 10 bases matching TRBD1. With 4 bases clipped from V and 1 base from J, the junction kept 4 bases outside the gene matches. Per the germline V gene, CDR1 is GTSNPN and CDR2 is SVGIG (reference sequence). CDR3 length equals 14 residues. CDR3 sequence: CAWKGQGKSYEQYF. The CDR3 DNA is TGTGCCTGGAAGGGACAGGGGAAATCCTACGAGCAGTACTTC.

This sequence joins TRBV18 and TRBJ2-4; 9 nucleotides line up with TRBD2. V shed 5 bases and J 8 bases; nucleotides not matched to a gene: 13. The germline V gene has CDR1 KGHSH and CDR2 LQKENI. CDR3 length equals 16 residues. The DNA for the CDR3 is TGTGCCAGCTCATCAACCGTTAGCGGGGGCCGGGACATTCAGTACTTC. It is translated as CASSSTVSGGRDIQYF.

CDR3 residues: CASSSFRTGVGYF. CDR3 sequence (DNA): TGTGCCAGCAGTTCCTTTAGGACAGGGGTGGGCTACTTC. V usage is TRBV27 and J usage is TRBJ2-7, with TRBD1 identical over 9 bases. This CDR3 region has 13 residues. In germline, CDR1 is MNHEY, CDR2 SMNVEV (reference sequence). Trimming at V came to 4 bases and at J to 13 bases, leaving 11 bases not matched to a gene.

Only one count was recorded for this clone. J is TRBJ2-1 and V is TRBV12-3 or TRBV12-4, with D perhaps TRBD1 (7 bases). Trimming removed 6 bases from V and 6 bases from J, with 12 bases in between. The CDR3 runs to 13 residues. The CDR3 sequence: CASSPRGVNEQFF. CDR3 coding DNA: TGTGCCAGCAGCCCCAGGGGGGTCAATGAGCAGTTCTTC.

The V call is TRBV30, the J call TRBJ1-1, with a tentative D call TRBD1 (5 bases). Germline values: CDR1 GTSNPN, CDR2 SVGIG (reference sequence). V was cut by 2 bases and J by 0 bases, with 7 bases left in between. The CDR3 consists of 13 residues. The CDR3 protein is CAWSQQVNTEAFF. CDR3 in DNA: TGTGCCTGGAGTCAACAGGTGAACACTGAAGCTTTCTTT.

The CDR3 loop is CSDPRLQGFHEQFF. The CDR3 DNA reads as TGCAGCGATCCAAGATTACAGGGTTTCCATGAGCAGTTCTTC. This rearrangement joins TRBV29-1 to TRBJ2-1; weak D call: TRBD1 (6 bases). Germline CDR1 is SQVTM and CDR2 is ANQGSEA. Trimming left V 7 bases short and J 8 bases short, with 21 bases between. This CDR3 has 14 amino acids.

The chain's CDR3 is CASSYLQGGNEKLFF. The CDR3 DNA reads as TGTGCCAGCAGTTACCTACAGGGGGGGAATGAAAAACTGTTTTTT. J is TRBJ1-4 and V is TRBV28; TRBD1 matches 8 bases. Germline V gene sequence: CDR1 MDHEN, CDR2 SYDVKM. The CDR3 covers 15 residues. V lost 4 bases, J lost 5 bases, and 6 bases stayed unmatched.

This chain links TRBV5-6 with TRBJ1-2; D is unresolved. V lost 2 bases and J 8 bases, leaving 10 bases between the germline ends. The CDR3 spans 12 residues. Germline CDR1 reads SGHDT; CDR2 reads YYEEEE. In DNA form, the CDR3 reads TGTGCCAGCAGCTTTGCCGGGGTCGGCTACACCTTC. Amino acid sequence: CASSFAGVGYTF.

V is TRBV27 and J is TRBJ1-4; weak D call: TRBD1 (6 bases). Deletions cut 3 bases from V and 8 bases from J, with 16 bases between. The germline gives CDR1 MNHEY, CDR2 SMNVEV (reference sequence). The CDR3 contains 15 residues. CDR3 amino acids: CASSLGQGPIEKLFF. CDR3 nucleotides: TGTGCCAGCAGTTTGGGTCAGGGGCCCATAGAAAAACTGTTTTTT.

This chain links TRBV7-3 with TRBJ2-1; no firm D call. This CDR3 has 14 residues. V was shortened by 2 bases and J by 5 bases, with 10 bases between the two germline ends. CDR1 and CDR2 from the germline V gene are SGHTA and FQGTGA. CDR3 loop: CASSLLASNNEQFF. The CDR3, as DNA: TGTGCCAGCAGCTTACTCGCTAGTAACAATGAGCAGTTCTTC.

The chain recombines TRBV7-9 with TRBJ1-4; 8 nucleotides match TRBD1. After removal of 4 bases from V and 5 bases from J, the junction contained 9 bases not matched to a gene. This CDR3 has 16 residues. Germline V gene sequence: CDR1 SEHNR, CDR2 FQNEAQ (reference sequence). Here the CDR3 reads CASSYRTDRENEKLFF. The CDR3 DNA reads TGTGCCAGCAGCTATAGAACGGACAGGGAGAATGAAAAACTGTTTTTT.

J is TRBJ1-1 and V is TRBV9, with a possible D match to TRBD1 (6 bases). Trimming took 1 base from V and 2 from J, leaving 12 bases between them. Germline V gene lookup returns CDR1 SGDLS and CDR2 YYNGEE. CDR3 length: 15 residues. In DNA form, the CDR3 reads TGTGCCAGCAGCGTACTATCGGACAGCAACACTGAAGCTTTCTTT. This sequence encodes CASSVLSDSNTEAFF.

In this sample, this clone turned up once. This chain joins TRBV28 and TRBJ2-7; perhaps TRBD1 as D (6 bases). This CDR3 is 14 amino acids long. Germline loops: CDR1 MDHEN, CDR2 SYDVKM. The V gene lost 2 bases and the J gene lost 5 bases, with 13 bases spanning the gap. The chain's CDR3 is CASSLMGALDEQYF. The CDR3 nucleotides read TGTGCCAGCAGTTTAATGGGGGCACTGGACGAGCAGTACTTC. The full variable domain, with the rest looked up from reference TRBV28 and TRBJ2-7, is DVKVTQSSRYLVKRTGEKVFLECVQDMDHENMFWYRQDPGLGLRLIYFSYDVKMKEKGDIPEGYSVSREKKERFSLILESASTNQTSMYLCASSLMGALDEQYFGPGTRLTVT.

The chain has TRBV29-1 and TRBJ2-1; 10 bases map to TRBD2. J lost 5 bases, V lost 7 bases, and 8 bases had no gene match. Germline V gene data show CDR1 as SQVTM and CDR2 as ANQGSEA. The CDR3 is 14 residues long. The CDR3 DNA sequence: TGCAGCGGTAACCGGGGACTAGCGAACAATGAGCAGTTCTTC. Translating it yields CSGNRGLANNEQFF.